This TCR beta chain was identified in a study of T cells after yellow fever vaccination. Study overall: It was SMART-Seq v4 Ultra Low Input that prepared the fractions with low cell numbers. Study-wide results and caveats: In post-booster samples, most primary-vaccination clones reappeared (just under 98% CD4, 88% CD8).

CDR1 and CDR2 (germline): WNHNN, SYGVQD (reference sequence). The CDR3 sequence is 16 residues long. TCRdb re-called the 5' RACE reads with MiXCR, one entry per CDR3 protein. The sample lists around 150,000 distinct CDR3 sequences; about 7% were seen once. In the case of this clonotype: As yet, its antigen is unknown. A much larger clone sits a single nucleotide away, making a read error possible.

Sample: CD4+ T cells sorted from PBMCs, taken 4 to 6 days after the first yellow fever vaccination. The rearrangement links TRBV10-1 to TRBJ1-1; TRBD1 might be the D (6 bases). This TCR was recovered from a man younger than 30 who received the YFV17D yellow fever vaccine. The chain's CDR3 is CASSAHVAGANSEAFF. As DNA, the CDR3 is TGCGCCAGCAGTGCCCACGTGGCAGGGGCGAACTCTGAAGCTTTCTTT.